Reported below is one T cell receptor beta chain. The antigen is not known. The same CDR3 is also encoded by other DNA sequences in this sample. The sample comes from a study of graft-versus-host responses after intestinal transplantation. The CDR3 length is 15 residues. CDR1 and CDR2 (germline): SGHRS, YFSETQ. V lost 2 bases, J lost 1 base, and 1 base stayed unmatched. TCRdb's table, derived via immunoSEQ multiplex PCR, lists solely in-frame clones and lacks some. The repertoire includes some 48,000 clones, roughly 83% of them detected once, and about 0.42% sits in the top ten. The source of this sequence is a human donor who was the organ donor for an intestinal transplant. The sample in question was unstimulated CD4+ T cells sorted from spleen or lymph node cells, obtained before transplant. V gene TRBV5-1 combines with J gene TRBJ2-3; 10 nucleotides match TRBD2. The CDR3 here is CASSLTSGGTDTQYF. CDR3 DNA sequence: TGCGCCAGCAGCTTAACTAGCGGGGGCACAGATACGCAGTATTTT.